A single sample is the source of the 4 T cell receptor beta chains below, sequenced in a study of OX40 agonist ivuxolimab in advanced cancers. Repertoires were generated with immunoSEQ multiplex PCR, while TCRdb's copy carries only in-frame clones and drops some. The sample has about 31,000 clones, about 80% seen once. Sequenced here: CD4+ or CD8+ T cells sorted from blood, sampled in a trial of the OX40 agonist ivuxolimab. The receptors derive from an adult with an advanced solid tumor such as melanoma, head and neck, liver or kidney cancer.

This clone was recorded a few times. This sequence joins TRBV6-5 and TRBJ2-3; tentative D call: TRBD1 (5 bases). There are 14 residues in the CDR3. Trimming shortened V by 0 bases and J by 2 bases, and 6 bases separated the two germline ends. In germline, CDR1 is MNHEY, CDR2 SVGAGI. CDR3 sequence (DNA): TGTGCCAGCAGTTACTCGACAGACACAGATACGCAGTATTTT. Translation: CASSYSTDTDTQYF.

The chain combines TRBV7-2 with TRBJ1-1; D call uncertain. Trimming removed 6 bases from V and 1 base from J, with 9 bases in between. Germline CDR1 is SGHTA and CDR2 is FQGNSA. This CDR3 spans 13 amino acids. The chain's CDR3 is CASRPSQNTEAFF. CDR3 nucleotide sequence: TGTGCCAGCAGACCTTCACAGAACACTGAAGCTTTCTTT.

The chain links TRBV5-5 to TRBJ1-1; D not certain. This CDR3 region has 13 residues. Looked up from germline, CDR1 is SGHKS and CDR2 is YYEKEE (reference sequence). V was shortened by 2 bases and J by 2 bases, with 7 bases between the two germline ends. This CDR3 is CASSLQFNTEAFF. DNA for the CDR3: TGTGCCAGCAGCTTACAGTTTAACACTGAAGCTTTCTTT.

The chain combines TRBV4-1 with TRBJ2-3; D perhaps matches TRBD2 (6 bases). Germline CDR1 MGHRA, CDR2 YSYEKL. Between the trimmed V and J ends, which lost 4 bases and 6 bases, there was a span of 17 bases. The CDR3 spans 15 residues. The CDR3 nucleotides read TGCGCCAGCAGCCTGCGACTAGTAGTGGCGGATACGCAGTATTTT. Translated: CASSLRLVVADTQYF.